This T cell receptor beta chain is from a study of shared clonotypes between healthy human individuals. The germline CDR1 and CDR2 sequences are SGHDT and YYEEEE. There are 14 residues in the CDR3. Between the trimmed V and J ends, which lost 0 bases and 3 bases, there was a span of 10 bases. TCRdb keeps only in-frame clones here, not all; method: immunoSEQ multiplex PCR. The table records around 980,000 clones, 78% of them present only once. This receptor was obtained from a man aged 18 to 29 in good health. Some clones in this sample may be carry-over from other donors' samples. Sequencing was done on a sample of memory CD4+ T cells from PBMCs. Subset: CD45RA-negative fraction. The genes are TRBV5-6 and TRBJ2-7; D gene unclear. The CDR3 here is CASSLGPLDYEQYF. CDR3 DNA sequence: TGTGCCAGCAGCTTGGGGCCTTTGGACTACGAGCAGTACTTC.